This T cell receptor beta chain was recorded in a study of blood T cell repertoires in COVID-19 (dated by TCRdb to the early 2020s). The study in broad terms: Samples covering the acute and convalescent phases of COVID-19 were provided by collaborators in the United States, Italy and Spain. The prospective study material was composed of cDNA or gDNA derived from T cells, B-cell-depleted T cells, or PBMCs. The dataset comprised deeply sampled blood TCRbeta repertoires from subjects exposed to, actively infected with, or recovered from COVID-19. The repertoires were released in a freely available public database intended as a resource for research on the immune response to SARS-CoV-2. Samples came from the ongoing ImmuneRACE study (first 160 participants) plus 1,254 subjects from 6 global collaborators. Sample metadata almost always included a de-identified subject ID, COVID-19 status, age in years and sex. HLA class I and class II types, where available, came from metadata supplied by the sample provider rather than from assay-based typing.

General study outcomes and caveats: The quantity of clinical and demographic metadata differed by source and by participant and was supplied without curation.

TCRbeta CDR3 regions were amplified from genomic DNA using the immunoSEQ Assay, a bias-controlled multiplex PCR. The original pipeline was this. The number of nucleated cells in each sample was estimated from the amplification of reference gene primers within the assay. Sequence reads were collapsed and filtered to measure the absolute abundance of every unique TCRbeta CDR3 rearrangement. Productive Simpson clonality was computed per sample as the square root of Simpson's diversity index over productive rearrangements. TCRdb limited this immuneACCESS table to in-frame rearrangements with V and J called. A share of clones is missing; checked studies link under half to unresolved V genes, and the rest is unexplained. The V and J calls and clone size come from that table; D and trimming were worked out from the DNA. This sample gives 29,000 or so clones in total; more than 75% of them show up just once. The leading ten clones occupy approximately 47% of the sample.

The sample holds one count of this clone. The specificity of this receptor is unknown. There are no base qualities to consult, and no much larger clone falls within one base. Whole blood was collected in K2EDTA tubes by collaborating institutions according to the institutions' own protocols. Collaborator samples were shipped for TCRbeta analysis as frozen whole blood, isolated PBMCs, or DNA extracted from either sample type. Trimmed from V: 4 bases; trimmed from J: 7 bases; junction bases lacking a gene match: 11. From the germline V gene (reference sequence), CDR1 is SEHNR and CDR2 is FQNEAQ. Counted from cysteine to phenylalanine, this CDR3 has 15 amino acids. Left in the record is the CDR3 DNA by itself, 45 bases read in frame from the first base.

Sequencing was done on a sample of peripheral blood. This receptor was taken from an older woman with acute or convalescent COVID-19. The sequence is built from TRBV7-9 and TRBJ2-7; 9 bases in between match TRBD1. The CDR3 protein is CASSSPGTGHLEQYF. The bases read TGTGCCAGCAGCTCCCCCGGGACAGGGCACTTGGAGCAGTACTTC.